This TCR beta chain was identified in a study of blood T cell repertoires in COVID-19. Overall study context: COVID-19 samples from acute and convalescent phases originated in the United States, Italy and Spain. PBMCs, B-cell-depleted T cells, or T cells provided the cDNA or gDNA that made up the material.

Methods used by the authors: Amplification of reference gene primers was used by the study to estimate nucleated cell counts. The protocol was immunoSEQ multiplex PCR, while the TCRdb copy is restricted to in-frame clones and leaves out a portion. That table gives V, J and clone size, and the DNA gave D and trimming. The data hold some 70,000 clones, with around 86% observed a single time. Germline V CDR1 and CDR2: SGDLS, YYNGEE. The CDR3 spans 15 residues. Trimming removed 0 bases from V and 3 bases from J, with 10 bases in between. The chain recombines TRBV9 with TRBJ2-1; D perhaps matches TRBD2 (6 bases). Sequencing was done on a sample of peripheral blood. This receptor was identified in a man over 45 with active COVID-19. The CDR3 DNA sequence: TGTGCCAGCAGCGTAGGGTCAGCGGGCTACAATGAGCAGTTCTTC. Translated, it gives CASSVGSAGYNEQFF.